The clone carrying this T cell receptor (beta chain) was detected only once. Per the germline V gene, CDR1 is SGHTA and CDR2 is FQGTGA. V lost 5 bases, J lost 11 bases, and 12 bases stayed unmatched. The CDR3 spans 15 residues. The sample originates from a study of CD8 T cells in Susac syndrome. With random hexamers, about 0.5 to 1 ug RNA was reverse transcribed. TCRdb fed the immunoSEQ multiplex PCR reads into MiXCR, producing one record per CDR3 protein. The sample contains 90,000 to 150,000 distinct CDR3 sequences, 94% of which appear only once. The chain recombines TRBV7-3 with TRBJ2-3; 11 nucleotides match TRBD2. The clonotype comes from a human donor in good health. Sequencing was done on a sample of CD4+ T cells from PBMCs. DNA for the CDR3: TGTGCCAGCAGCCCCGGGACTAGCGGCCTCGGTTTGCAGTATTTT. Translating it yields CASSPGTSGLGLQYF. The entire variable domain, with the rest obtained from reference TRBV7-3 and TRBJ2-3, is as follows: GAGVSQTPSNKVTEKGKYVELRCDPISGHTALYWYRQSLGQGPEFLIYFQGTGAADDSGLPNDRFFAVRPEGSVSTLKIQRTERGDSAVYLCASSPGTSGLGLQYFGPGTRLTVL.